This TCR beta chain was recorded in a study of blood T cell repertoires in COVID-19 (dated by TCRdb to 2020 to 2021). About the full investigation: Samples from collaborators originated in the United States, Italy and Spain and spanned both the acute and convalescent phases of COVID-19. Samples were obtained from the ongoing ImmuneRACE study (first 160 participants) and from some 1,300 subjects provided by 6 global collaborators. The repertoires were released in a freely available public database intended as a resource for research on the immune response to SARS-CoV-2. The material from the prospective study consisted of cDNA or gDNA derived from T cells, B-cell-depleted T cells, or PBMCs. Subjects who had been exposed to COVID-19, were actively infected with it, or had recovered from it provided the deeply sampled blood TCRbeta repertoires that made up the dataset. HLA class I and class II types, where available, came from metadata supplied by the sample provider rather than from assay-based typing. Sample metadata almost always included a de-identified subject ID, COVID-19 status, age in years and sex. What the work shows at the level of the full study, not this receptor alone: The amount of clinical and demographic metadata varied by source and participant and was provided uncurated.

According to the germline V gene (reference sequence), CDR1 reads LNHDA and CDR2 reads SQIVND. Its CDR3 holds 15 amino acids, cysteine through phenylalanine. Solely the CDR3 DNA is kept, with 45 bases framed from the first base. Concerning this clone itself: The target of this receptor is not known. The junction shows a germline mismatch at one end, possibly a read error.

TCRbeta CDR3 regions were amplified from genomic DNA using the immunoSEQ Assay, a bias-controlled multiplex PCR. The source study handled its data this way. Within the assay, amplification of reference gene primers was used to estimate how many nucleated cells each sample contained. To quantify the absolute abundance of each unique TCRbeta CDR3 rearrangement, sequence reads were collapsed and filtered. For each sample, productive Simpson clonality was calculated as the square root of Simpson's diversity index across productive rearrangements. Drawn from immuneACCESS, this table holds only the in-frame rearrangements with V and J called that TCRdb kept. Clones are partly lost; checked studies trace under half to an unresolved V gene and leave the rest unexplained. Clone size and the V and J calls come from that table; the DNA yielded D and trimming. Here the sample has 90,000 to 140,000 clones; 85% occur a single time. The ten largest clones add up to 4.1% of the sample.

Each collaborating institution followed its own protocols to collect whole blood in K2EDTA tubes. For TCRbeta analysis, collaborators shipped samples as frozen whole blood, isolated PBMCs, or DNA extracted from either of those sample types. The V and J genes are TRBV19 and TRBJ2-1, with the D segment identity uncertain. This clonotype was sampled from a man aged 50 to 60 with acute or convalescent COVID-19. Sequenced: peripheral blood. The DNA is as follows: TGTGCCAGTAGTATATCTGGCCAAACTGACAATGCGCAGTTCTTC. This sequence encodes CASSISGQTDNAQFF.